This TCR beta chain was profiled in a study of blood T cell repertoires in COVID-19 (dated by TCRdb to the early 2020s). With respect to the entire study: Samples from collaborators originated in the United States, Italy and Spain and spanned both the acute and convalescent phases of COVID-19. Where available, HLA class I and class II types were taken from metadata supplied by the sample provider and were not determined by assay-based typing. Subjects who had been exposed to COVID-19, were actively infected with it, or had recovered from it provided the deeply sampled blood TCRbeta repertoires that made up the dataset. Samples were obtained from the ongoing ImmuneRACE study (first 160 participants) and from roughly 1,300 subjects provided by 6 global collaborators. The repertoires were released in a freely available public database meant as a resource for research on the immune response to SARS-CoV-2. A de-identified subject ID, COVID-19 status, age in years and sex were almost always included in the sample metadata. The prospective study material was composed of cDNA or gDNA derived from T cells, B-cell-depleted T cells, or PBMCs. Beyond this particular receptor, the publication reports: How much clinical and demographic metadata was included differed by source and by participant, and the metadata was provided uncurated.

The collaborating institutions used their own protocols to collect whole blood in K2EDTA tubes. For TCRbeta analysis, collaborators shipped samples as frozen whole blood, isolated PBMCs, or DNA extracted from either of those sample types. As encoded in the germline V gene, CDR1 is SNHLY while CDR2 is FYNNEI. There are 13 amino acids in the CDR3, from cysteine to phenylalanine inclusive. The DNA shown is the 39-base CDR3, in frame from base 1. The V end loses 2 bases and the J end loses 7 bases, and a stretch of 12 bases separates them. The immunoSEQ Assay, a bias-controlled multiplex PCR, was used to amplify TCRbeta CDR3 regions from genomic DNA. In the source study's methods: Nucleated cell counts per sample were estimated from amplification of reference gene primers within the assay. To quantify the absolute abundance of each unique TCRbeta CDR3 rearrangement, sequence reads were collapsed and filtered. For each sample, productive Simpson clonality was calculated as the square root of Simpson's diversity index across productive rearrangements. TCRdb limited this immuneACCESS table to in-frame rearrangements with V and J called. A share of clones is missing; checked studies link under half to unresolved V genes, and the rest is unexplained. V and J calls and clone size come straight from that table; D and trimming were deduced from the DNA. The sample profile shows some 120,000 clones; approximately 90% of them were found once. The ten largest clones take up approximately 1.1% of the sample.

In the case of this clone: No antigen is known for it. Base qualities are not provided; no much larger clone lies one nucleotide away.

The chain links TRBV2 with TRBJ2-7; the D gene remains uncertain. Sequenced input: peripheral blood. This receptor was obtained from an elderly woman with acute or convalescent COVID-19. The CDR3 loop reads CASSERSTIEQYF. The sequence in DNA is TGTGCCAGCAGTGAACGGTCCACGATAGAGCAGTACTTC.